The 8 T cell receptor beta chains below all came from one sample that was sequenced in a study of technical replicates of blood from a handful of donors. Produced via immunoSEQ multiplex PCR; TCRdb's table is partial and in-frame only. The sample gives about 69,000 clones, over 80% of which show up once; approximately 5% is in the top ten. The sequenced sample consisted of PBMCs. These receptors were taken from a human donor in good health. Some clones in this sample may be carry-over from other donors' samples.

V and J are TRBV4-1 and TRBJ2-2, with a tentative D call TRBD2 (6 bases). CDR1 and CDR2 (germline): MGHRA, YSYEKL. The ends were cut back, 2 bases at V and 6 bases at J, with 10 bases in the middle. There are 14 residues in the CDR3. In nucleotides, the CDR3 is TGCGCCAGCAGCCAATGGACTACTGCCGGGGAGCTGTTTTTT. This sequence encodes CASSQWTTAGELFF.

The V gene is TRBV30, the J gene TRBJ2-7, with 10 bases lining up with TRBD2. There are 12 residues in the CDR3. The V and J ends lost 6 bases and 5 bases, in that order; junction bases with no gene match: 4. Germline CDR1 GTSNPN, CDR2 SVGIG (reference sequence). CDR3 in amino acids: CACLAGVNEQYF. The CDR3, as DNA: TGTGCCTGCCTAGCGGGAGTGAACGAGCAGTACTTC.

The CDR3 DNA sequence: TGTGCCAGCAGCTCCGGGAGCACGAAAGAGACCCAGTACTTC. Its protein is CASSSGSTKETQYF. V is TRBV5-4 and J is TRBJ2-5; weak D call: TRBD2 (6 bases). CDR3 length equals 14 residues. Germline-derived CDR1 and CDR2 are SGHNT and YYREEE (reference sequence). With 3 bases removed from V and 3 bases from J, the gap between germline ends came to 12 bases.

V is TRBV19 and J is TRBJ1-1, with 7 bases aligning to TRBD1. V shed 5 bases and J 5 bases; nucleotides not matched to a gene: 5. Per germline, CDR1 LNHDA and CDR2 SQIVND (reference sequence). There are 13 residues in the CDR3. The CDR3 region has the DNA TGTGCCAGTAGTTTACCAGGGGGAACTGAAGCTTTCTTT. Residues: CASSLPGGTEAFF.

In nucleotides, the CDR3 is TGTGCCAGCAGCCCAGGACTAAAATCCGGGGAGCTGTTTTTT. Translation gives CASSPGLKSGELFF. The gene calls are TRBV11-2 and TRBJ2-2; tentatively, D is TRBD2 (6 bases). The germline CDR1 and CDR2 sequences are SGHAT and FQNNGV. The CDR3 has 14 amino acids. The ends were cut back, 5 bases at V and 6 bases at J, with 13 bases in the middle. Full variable domain (missing parts from reference TRBV11-2 and TRBJ2-2): EAGVAQSPRYKIIEKRQSVAFWCNPISGHATLYWYQQILGQGPKLLIQFQNNGVVDDSQLPKDRFSAERLKGVDSTLKIQPAKLEDSAVYLCASSPGLKSGELFFGEGSRLTVL.

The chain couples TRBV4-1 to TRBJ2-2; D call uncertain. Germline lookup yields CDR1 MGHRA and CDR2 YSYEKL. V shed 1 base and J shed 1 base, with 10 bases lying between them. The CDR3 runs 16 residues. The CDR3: CASSQAFLRNTGELFF. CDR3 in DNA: TGCGCCAGCAGCCAAGCTTTCCTGCGGAACACCGGGGAGCTGTTTTTT.

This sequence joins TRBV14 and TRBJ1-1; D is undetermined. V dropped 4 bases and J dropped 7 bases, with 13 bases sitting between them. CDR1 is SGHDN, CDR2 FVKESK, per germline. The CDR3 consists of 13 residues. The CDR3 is CASSPNPPLEAFF. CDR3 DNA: TGTGCCAGCAGCCCAAATCCCCCACTTGAAGCTTTCTTT.

The CDR3 sequence is CASSPLAGPTGELFF. The DNA for the CDR3 is TGTGCCAGCAGCCCACTAGCGGGGCCCACCGGGGAGCTGTTTTTT. The V and J genes are TRBV7-6 and TRBJ2-2; 10 bases line up with TRBD2. The CDR3 consists of 15 residues. Germline V gene sequence: CDR1 SGHVS, CDR2 FNYEAQ. Trimming at V came to 5 bases and at J to 4 bases, leaving 4 bases not matched to a gene.